A selection of T cell receptor beta chains follows, all from one sample in a study of T cell responses to AZD1222 COVID-19 vaccine. Data came from immunoSEQ multiplex PCR; TCRdb stores just in-frame clones and leaves some out. The sample lists some 92,000 clones, roughly nine tenths occurring once. This material consisted of peripheral blood, taken on day 0 of AZD1222 vaccination. The receptors originated from an adult in good health. Both conserved end residues are part of each CDR3. Fields, in order: D gene, V gene, J gene, clone size, CDR3 protein, CDR3 DNA. D genes are given only for firm matches. Expanded clones get a size class; other rows say once, few or many, or leave the size out.

D gene: -; V gene: TRBV19; J gene: TRBJ2-2; clone size: -; CDR3 protein: CASTIISGGGGELFF; CDR3 DNA: TGTGCCAGTACCATAATATCGGGGGGCGGCGGGGAGCTGTTTTTT
D gene: -; V gene: TRBV7-9; J gene: TRBJ2-2; clone size: few; CDR3 protein: CASKAGFNTGELFF; CDR3 DNA: TGTGCCAGCAAGGCCGGATTCAACACCGGGGAGCTGTTTTTT
D gene: -; V gene: TRBV5-1; J gene: TRBJ2-5; clone size: -; CDR3 protein: CASSGLETQYF; CDR3 DNA: TGCGCCAGCAGCGGGTTGGAGACCCAGTACTTC
D gene: -; V gene: TRBV18; J gene: TRBJ2-3; clone size: -; CDR3 protein: CASSPGNTDTQYF; CDR3 DNA: TGTGCCAGCTCACCAGGGAACACAGATACGCAGTATTTT
D gene: TRBD1; V gene: TRBV4-2; J gene: TRBJ1-4; clone size: -; CDR3 protein: CASSQGQGAPEKLFF; CDR3 DNA: TGTGCCAGCAGCCAAGGACAGGGGGCGCCTGAAAAACTGTTTTTT
D gene: TRBD2; V gene: TRBV10-3; J gene: TRBJ2-7; clone size: -; CDR3 protein: CAISDSVSGDEQYF; CDR3 DNA: TGTGCCATCAGTGACTCCGTAAGCGGGGACGAGCAGTACTTC
D gene: TRBD1; V gene: TRBV5-1; J gene: TRBJ1-4; clone size: -; CDR3 protein: CASSRQAGGGEKLFF; CDR3 DNA: TGCGCCAGCAGTCGACAGGCAGGGGGCGGCGAAAAACTGTTTTTT
D gene: TRBD1; V gene: TRBV18; J gene: TRBJ2-7; clone size: -; CDR3 protein: CASCRGQDSYEQYF; CDR3 DNA: TGTGCCAGCTGCCGGGGACAGGATTCCTACGAGCAGTACTTC
D gene: -; V gene: TRBV10-1; J gene: TRBJ1-1; clone size: -; CDR3 protein: CASRRDRIDTEAFF; CDR3 DNA: TGCGCCAGCAGAAGAGACAGGATTGACACTGAAGCTTTCTTT
D gene: TRBD1; V gene: TRBV4-1; J gene: TRBJ1-1; clone size: once; CDR3 protein: CASSQYTGTGGLTEAFF; CDR3 DNA: TGCGCCAGCAGCCAATATACCGGGACAGGGGGCCTCACTGAAGCTTTCTTT
D gene: TRBD1; V gene: TRBV6-5; J gene: TRBJ2-7; clone size: -; CDR3 protein: CASSSPDRGTDEQYF; CDR3 DNA: TGTGCCAGCAGTTCCCCGGACAGGGGGACCGACGAGCAGTACTTC
D gene: TRBD1; V gene: TRBV28; J gene: TRBJ1-1; clone size: -; CDR3 protein: CASRRQGNTEAFF; CDR3 DNA: TGTGCCAGCAGGCGACAGGGCAACACTGAAGCTTTCTTT
D gene: TRBD1; V gene: TRBV9; J gene: TRBJ2-7; clone size: -; CDR3 protein: CASSVAYRGDEQYF; CDR3 DNA: TGTGCCAGCAGCGTCGCTTACAGGGGGGACGAGCAGTACTTC
D gene: -; V gene: TRBV10-3; J gene: TRBJ1-5; clone size: -; CDR3 protein: CAISESEDGSYSNQPQHF; CDR3 DNA: TGTGCCATCAGTGAGTCTGAGGACGGCTCGTATAGCAATCAGCCCCAGCATTTT
D gene: -; V gene: TRBV6-6; J gene: TRBJ2-1; clone size: -; CDR3 protein: CASSYRGSRSYNEQFF; CDR3 DNA: TGTGCCAGCAGTTACAGAGGGAGTAGGTCCTACAATGAGCAGTTCTTC
D gene: -; V gene: TRBV2; J gene: TRBJ1-4; clone size: -; CDR3 protein: CASSMRPVEKLFF; CDR3 DNA: TGTGCCAGCTCCATGCGTCCGGTCGAAAAACTGTTTTTT
D gene: TRBD1; V gene: TRBV7-2; J gene: TRBJ1-5; clone size: -; CDR3 protein: CASRSGGGQPQHF; CDR3 DNA: TGTGCCAGCAGGTCAGGGGGCGGTCAGCCCCAGCATTTT
D gene: TRBD2; V gene: TRBV27; J gene: TRBJ2-7; clone size: -; CDR3 protein: CASRSGAGGYYEQYF; CDR3 DNA: TGTGCCAGCAGGTCCGGGGCGGGGGGATACTACGAGCAGTACTTC
D gene: -; V gene: TRBV7-7; J gene: TRBJ1-4; clone size: -; CDR3 protein: CASSFRAGEKLFF; CDR3 DNA: TGTGCTAGCAGCTTCAGGGCCGGGGAAAAACTGTTTTTT
D gene: -; V gene: TRBV30; J gene: TRBJ1-1; clone size: -; CDR3 protein: CAWSGGQNTEAFF; CDR3 DNA: TGTGCCTGGAGCGGGGGGCAGAACACTGAAGCTTTCTTT
D gene: -; V gene: TRBV5-6; J gene: TRBJ1-6; clone size: -; CDR3 protein: CASSLTASSYNSPLHF; CDR3 DNA: TGTGCCAGCAGTCTTACAGCGAGCTCCTATAATTCACCCCTCCACTTT
D gene: -; V gene: TRBV25-1; J gene: TRBJ2-4; clone size: -; CDR3 protein: CASRIRRQFHNKNIQYF; CDR3 DNA: TGTGCCAGCAGAATAAGAAGACAGTTCCACAACAAAAACATTCAGTACTTC
D gene: TRBD2; V gene: TRBV7-8; J gene: TRBJ2-3; clone size: -; CDR3 protein: CASRLAGRGDTQYF; CDR3 DNA: TGTGCCAGCAGGCTAGCGGGCCGGGGTGATACGCAGTATTTT
D gene: -; V gene: TRBV9; J gene: TRBJ2-3; clone size: -; CDR3 protein: CASSVGDTQYF; CDR3 DNA: TGTGCCAGCAGCGTAGGAGATACGCAGTATTTT
D gene: -; V gene: TRBV12-3/TRBV12-4; J gene: TRBJ1-2; clone size: -; CDR3 protein: CASSLTAYGYTF; CDR3 DNA: TGTGCCAGCAGTTTAACAGCCTATGGCTACACCTTC
D gene: -; V gene: TRBV2; J gene: TRBJ1-5; clone size: few; CDR3 protein: CASRQGINQPQHF; CDR3 DNA: TGTGCCAGCAGGCAGGGAATAAATCAGCCCCAGCATTTT
D gene: -; V gene: TRBV6-1; J gene: TRBJ2-7; clone size: -; CDR3 protein: CASSEQVGTYEQYF; CDR3 DNA: TGTGCCAGCAGTGAACAGGTAGGGACCTACGAGCAGTACTTC
D gene: -; V gene: TRBV11-2; J gene: TRBJ1-2; clone size: -; CDR3 protein: CASSLDLEYGYTF; CDR3 DNA: TGTGCCAGCAGCTTAGATCTAGAGTATGGCTACACCTTC
D gene: -; V gene: TRBV25-1; J gene: TRBJ1-5; clone size: medium-sized; CDR3 protein: CASSGGHLSNQPQHF; CDR3 DNA: TGTGCCAGCAGTGGGGGACATCTTAGCAATCAGCCCCAGCATTTT
D gene: -; V gene: TRBV28; J gene: TRBJ2-7; clone size: -; CDR3 protein: CASQRLFYEQYF; CDR3 DNA: TGTGCCAGCCAGCGACTTTTCTACGAGCAGTACTTC
D gene: -; V gene: TRBV30; J gene: TRBJ1-2; clone size: -; CDR3 protein: CAWSVTGVGGYTF; CDR3 DNA: TGTGCCTGGAGTGTAACCGGGGTCGGTGGCTACACCTTC
D gene: -; V gene: TRBV5-4; J gene: TRBJ2-1; clone size: -; CDR3 protein: CASSLGASHLPSYNEQFF; CDR3 DNA: TGTGCCAGCAGCTTAGGAGCCTCGCACCTACCCTCCTACAATGAGCAGTTCTTC
D gene: -; V gene: TRBV7-9; J gene: TRBJ2-5; clone size: -; CDR3 protein: CASSLVTEETQYF; CDR3 DNA: TGTGCCAGCAGCTTAGTGACCGAAGAGACCCAGTACTTC
D gene: -; V gene: TRBV6-5; J gene: TRBJ2-7; clone size: -; CDR3 protein: CASSYEPRPYEQYF; CDR3 DNA: TGTGCCAGCAGTTACGAGCCCAGGCCCTACGAGCAGTACTTC
D gene: -; V gene: TRBV7-7; J gene: TRBJ2-3; clone size: -; CDR3 protein: CASSLSSTDTQYF; CDR3 DNA: TGTGCTAGCAGCTTATCTAGCACAGATACGCAGTATTTT
D gene: -; V gene: TRBV6-5; J gene: TRBJ1-1; clone size: -; CDR3 protein: CATLGRSMNTEAFF; CDR3 DNA: TGTGCCACCTTAGGAAGGTCGATGAACACTGAAGCTTTCTTT
D gene: TRBD1; V gene: TRBV7-6; J gene: TRBJ1-5; clone size: -; CDR3 protein: CASSLGGGTDNQPQHF; CDR3 DNA: TGTGCCAGCAGCTTAGGCGGTGGGACAGACAATCAGCCCCAGCATTTT
D gene: TRBD1; V gene: TRBV19; J gene: TRBJ1-5; clone size: -; CDR3 protein: CASTHGRAGGYSNQPQHF; CDR3 DNA: TGTGCCAGTACCCATGGGCGGGCAGGGGGCTATAGCAATCAGCCCCAGCATTTT
D gene: -; V gene: TRBV28; J gene: TRBJ2-3; clone size: -; CDR3 protein: CASQNGGFTDTQYF; CDR3 DNA: TGTGCCAGCCAAAACGGGGGATTCACAGATACGCAGTATTTT
D gene: TRBD1; V gene: TRBV5-1; J gene: TRBJ1-2; clone size: -; CDR3 protein: CASSPFRGNYGYTF; CDR3 DNA: TGCGCCAGCAGCCCCTTCAGGGGGAACTATGGCTACACCTTC
D gene: TRBD1; V gene: TRBV9; J gene: TRBJ2-7; clone size: -; CDR3 protein: CASSVTGTGVYEQYF; CDR3 DNA: TGTGCCAGCAGCGTAACCGGGACAGGGGTCTACGAGCAGTACTTC
D gene: -; V gene: TRBV28; J gene: TRBJ1-6; clone size: -; CDR3 protein: CASSSPQRSRSPLHF; CDR3 DNA: TGTGCCAGCAGTTCCCCCCAAAGAAGCAGGTCACCCCTCCACTTT